These 4 T cell receptor beta chains were sequenced from one sample in a study of T cells after yellow fever vaccination. Each CDR3 protein is one row after TCRdb ran MiXCR on the 5' RACE reads. The sample lists about 160,000 distinct CDR3 sequences, 5.5% to 7.5% occurring once. This specimen consisted of CD4+ T cells sorted from PBMCs, obtained 4 to 5 days after the first yellow fever vaccination. Every receptor here comes from a man younger than 30 who received the YFV17D yellow fever vaccine.

This clonotype was detected ten times or more. The chain has TRBV7-9 and TRBJ1-3; D remains unclear. This CDR3 has 11 amino acids. Between the trimmed V and J ends, which lost 7 bases and 12 bases, there was a span of 13 bases. Germline V CDR1 and CDR2: SEHNR, FQNEAQ (reference sequence). CDR3 sequence: CASTGPENIYF. The CDR3 DNA reads as TGTGCCAGCACTGGCCCTGAGAACATATATTTT.

This clonotype was recorded many times. The chain is built from TRBV6-2 or TRBV6-3 and TRBJ2-7, with 9 bases lining up with TRBD1. This CDR3 comprises 14 residues. Germline lookup yields CDR1 MNHEY and CDR2 SVGEGT. Trimming at V came to 0 bases and at J to 4 bases, leaving 1 base not matched to a gene. DNA of the CDR3: TGTGCCAGCAGTTACTCCGGACAGGGGTACGAGCAGTACGTC. This gives the protein CASSYSGQGYEQYV.

This clonotype was counted many times. V and J are TRBV3-1 and TRBJ2-1, with D perhaps given as TRBD1 or TRBD2 (6 bases each). Germline CDR1 and CDR2: LGHDT and YNNKEL (reference sequence). CDR3 length equals 14 residues. Trimming took off 3 bases at V and 2 bases at J, with 8 bases between the two ends. CDR3 region: CASSQEGAYNEQFF. The CDR3 bases are TGTGCCAGCAGCCAGGAGGGGGCCTACAATGAGCAGTTCTTC.

This clonotype was found many times. The V gene is TRBV6-1, the J gene TRBJ1-1; weak D call: TRBD1 (5 bases). Germline V gene lookup returns CDR1 MNHNS and CDR2 SASEGT. The CDR3 extends over 14 amino acids. V shed 3 bases and J shed 3 bases, with 11 bases lying between them. The CDR3 sequence: CASSDRGGDTEAFF. For the CDR3, the DNA is TGTGCCAGCAGTGACCGGGGGGGGGACACTGAAGCTTTCTTT.